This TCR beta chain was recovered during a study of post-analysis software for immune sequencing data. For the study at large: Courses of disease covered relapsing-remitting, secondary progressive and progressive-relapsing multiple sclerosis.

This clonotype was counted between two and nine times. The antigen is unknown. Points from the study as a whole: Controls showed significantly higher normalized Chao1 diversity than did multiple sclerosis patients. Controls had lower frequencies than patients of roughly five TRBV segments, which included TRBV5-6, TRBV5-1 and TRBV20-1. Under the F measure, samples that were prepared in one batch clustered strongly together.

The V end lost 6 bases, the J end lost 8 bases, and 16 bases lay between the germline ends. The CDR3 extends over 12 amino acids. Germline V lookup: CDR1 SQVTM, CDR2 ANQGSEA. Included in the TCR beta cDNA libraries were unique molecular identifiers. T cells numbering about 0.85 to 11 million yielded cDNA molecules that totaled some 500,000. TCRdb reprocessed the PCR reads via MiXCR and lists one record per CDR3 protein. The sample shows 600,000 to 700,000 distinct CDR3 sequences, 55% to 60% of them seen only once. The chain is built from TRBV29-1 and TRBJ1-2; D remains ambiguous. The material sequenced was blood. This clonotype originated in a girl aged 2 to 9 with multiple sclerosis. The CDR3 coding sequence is TGCAGCGTGCCTCAAGGTCCAGGAGGCTACACCTTC. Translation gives CSVPQGPGGYTF.